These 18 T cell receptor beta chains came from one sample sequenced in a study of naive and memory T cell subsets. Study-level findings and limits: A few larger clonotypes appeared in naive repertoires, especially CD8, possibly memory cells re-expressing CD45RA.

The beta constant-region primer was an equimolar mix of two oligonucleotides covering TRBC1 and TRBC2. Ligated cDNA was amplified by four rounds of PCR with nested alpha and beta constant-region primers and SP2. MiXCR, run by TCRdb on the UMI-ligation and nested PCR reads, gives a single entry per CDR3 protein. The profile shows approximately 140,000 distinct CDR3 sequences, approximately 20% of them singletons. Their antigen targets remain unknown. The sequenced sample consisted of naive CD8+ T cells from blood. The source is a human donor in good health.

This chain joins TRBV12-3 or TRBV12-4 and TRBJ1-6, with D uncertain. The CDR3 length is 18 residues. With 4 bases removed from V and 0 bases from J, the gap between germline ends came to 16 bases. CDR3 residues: CASSSFLGDSSYNSPLHF. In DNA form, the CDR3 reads TGTGCCAGCAGTTCCTTTCTCGGCGATAGCTCCTATAATTCACCCCTCCACTTT.

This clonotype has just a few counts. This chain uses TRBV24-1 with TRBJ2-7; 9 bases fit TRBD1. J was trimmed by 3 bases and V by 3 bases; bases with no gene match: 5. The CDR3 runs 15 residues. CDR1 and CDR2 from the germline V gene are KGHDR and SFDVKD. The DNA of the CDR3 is TGTGCCACCAGTGATGCCGGGACAGGGCACTACGAGCAGTACTTC. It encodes CATSDAGTGHYEQYF.

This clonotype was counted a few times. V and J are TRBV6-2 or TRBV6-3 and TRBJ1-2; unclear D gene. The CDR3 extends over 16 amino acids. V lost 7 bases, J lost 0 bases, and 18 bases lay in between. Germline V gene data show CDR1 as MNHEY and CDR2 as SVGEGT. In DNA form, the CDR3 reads TGTGCCAGCACACGGGTCGCCCGGAGATCTAACTATGGCTACACCTTC. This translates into CASTRVARRSNYGYTF.

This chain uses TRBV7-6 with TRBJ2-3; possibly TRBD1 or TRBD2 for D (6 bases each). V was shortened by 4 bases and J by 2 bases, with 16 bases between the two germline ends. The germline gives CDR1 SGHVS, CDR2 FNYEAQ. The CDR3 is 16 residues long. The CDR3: CASSSEGQGLTDTQYF. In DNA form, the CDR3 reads TGTGCCAGCAGCTCGGAGGGCCAGGGGCTCACAGATACGCAGTATTTT. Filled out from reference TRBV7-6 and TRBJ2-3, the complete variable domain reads GAGVSQSPRYKVTKRGQDVALRCDPISGHVSLYWYRQALGQGPEFLTYFNYEAQQDKSGLPNDRFSAERPEGSISTLTIQRTEQRDSAMYRCASSSEGQGLTDTQYFGPGTRLTVL.

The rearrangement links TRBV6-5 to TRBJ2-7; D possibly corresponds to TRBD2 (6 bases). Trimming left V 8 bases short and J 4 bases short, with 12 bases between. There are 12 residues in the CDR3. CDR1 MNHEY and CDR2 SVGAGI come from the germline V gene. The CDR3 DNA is TGTGCCAGCTGGGGGGTCACATACGAGCAGTACTTC. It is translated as CASWGVTYEQYF.

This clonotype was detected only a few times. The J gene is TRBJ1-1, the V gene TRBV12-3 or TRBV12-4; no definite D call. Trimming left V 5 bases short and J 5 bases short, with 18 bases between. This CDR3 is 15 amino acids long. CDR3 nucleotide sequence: TGTGCCAGCAGTCCAGGACTGCAACTGCAGACTGAAGCTTTCTTT. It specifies CASSPGLQLQTEAFF.

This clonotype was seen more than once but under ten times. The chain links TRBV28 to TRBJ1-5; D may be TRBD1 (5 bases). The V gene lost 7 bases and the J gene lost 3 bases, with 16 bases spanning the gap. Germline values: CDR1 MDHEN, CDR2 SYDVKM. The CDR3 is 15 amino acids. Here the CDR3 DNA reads TGTGCCAGCAACGAGCCAGGGAAATACAATCAGCCCCAGCATTTT. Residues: CASNEPGKYNQPQHF.

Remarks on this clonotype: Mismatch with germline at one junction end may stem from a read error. The CDR3 reads CANSIWPSGSNEQFF. Written as DNA, the CDR3 is TGTGCCAATAGTATATGGCCTAGCGGGAGCAATGAGCAGTTCTTC. The chain is built from TRBV19 and TRBJ2-1; the match to TRBD2 covers 10 bases. CDR3 length equals 15 residues. CDR1 is LNHDA, CDR2 SQIVND, per germline (reference sequence).

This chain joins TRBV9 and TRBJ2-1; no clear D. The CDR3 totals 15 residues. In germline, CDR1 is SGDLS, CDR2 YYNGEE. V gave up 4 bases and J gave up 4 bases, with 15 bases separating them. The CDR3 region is CASSLYGTFYNEQFF. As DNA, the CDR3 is TGTGCCAGCAGCTTGTACGGAACCTTTTACAATGAGCAGTTCTTC.

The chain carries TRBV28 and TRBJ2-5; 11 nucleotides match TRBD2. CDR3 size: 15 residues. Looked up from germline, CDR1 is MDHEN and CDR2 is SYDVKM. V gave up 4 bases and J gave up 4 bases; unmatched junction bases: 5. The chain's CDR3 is CASSSLSGRGETQYF. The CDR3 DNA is TGTGCCAGCAGTTCCCTTAGCGGGAGGGGAGAGACCCAGTACTTC. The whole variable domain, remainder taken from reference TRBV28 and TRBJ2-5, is DVKVTQSSRYLVKRTGEKVFLECVQDMDHENMFWYRQDPGLGLRLIYFSYDVKMKEKGDIPEGYSVSREKKERFSLILESASTNQTSMYLCASSSLSGRGETQYFGPGTRLLVL.

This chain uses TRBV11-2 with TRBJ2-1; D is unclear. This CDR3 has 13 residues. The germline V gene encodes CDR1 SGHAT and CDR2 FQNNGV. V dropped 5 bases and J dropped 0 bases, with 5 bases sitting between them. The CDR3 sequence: CASSLVSYNEQFF. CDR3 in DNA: TGTGCCAGCAGCCTGGTCTCCTACAATGAGCAGTTCTTC.

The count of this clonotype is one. Written as DNA, the CDR3 is TGTGCCATCAACTTCGGAGCCATTCAGTACTTC. It is translated as CAINFGAIQYF. The rearrangement joins TRBV6-6 to TRBJ2-4; D is unclear. This CDR3 has 11 residues. Per germline, CDR1 MNHNY and CDR2 SVGAGI (reference sequence). V gave up 10 bases and J gave up 9 bases, with 13 bases separating them.

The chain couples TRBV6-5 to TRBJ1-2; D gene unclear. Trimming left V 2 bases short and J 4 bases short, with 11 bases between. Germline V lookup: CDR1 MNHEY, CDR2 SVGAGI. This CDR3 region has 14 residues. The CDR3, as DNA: TGTGCCAGCAGTTACGGATTTGGAGCCTATGGCTACACCTTC. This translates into CASSYGFGAYGYTF.

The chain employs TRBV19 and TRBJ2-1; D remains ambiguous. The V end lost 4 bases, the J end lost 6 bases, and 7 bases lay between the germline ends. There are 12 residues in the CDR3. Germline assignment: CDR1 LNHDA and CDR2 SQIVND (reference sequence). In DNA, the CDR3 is TGTGCCAGTAGTAGTCGTCGCAATGAGCAGTTCTTC. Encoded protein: CASSSRRNEQFF.

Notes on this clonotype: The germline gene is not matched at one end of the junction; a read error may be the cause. The CDR3 DNA follows: TGTGCCGGCAGTTTACAGGGGGCTTTCAACGAGCAGTACTTC. This gives the protein CAGSLQGAFNEQYF. J is TRBJ2-7 and V is TRBV6-2 or TRBV6-3, with TRBD1 identical over 9 bases. This CDR3 has 14 amino acids. Per germline, CDR1 MNHEY and CDR2 SVGEGT.

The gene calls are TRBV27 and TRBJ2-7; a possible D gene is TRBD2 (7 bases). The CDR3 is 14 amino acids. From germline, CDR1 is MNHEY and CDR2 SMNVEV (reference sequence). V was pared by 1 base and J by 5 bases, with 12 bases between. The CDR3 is CASSLFGGLDEQYF. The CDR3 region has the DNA TGTGCCAGCAGTTTATTCGGGGGGCTAGACGAGCAGTACTTC.

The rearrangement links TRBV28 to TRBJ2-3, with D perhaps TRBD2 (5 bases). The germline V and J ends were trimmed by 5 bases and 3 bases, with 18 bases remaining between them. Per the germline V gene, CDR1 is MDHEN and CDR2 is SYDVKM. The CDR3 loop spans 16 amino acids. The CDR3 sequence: CASSHFERVGTDTQYF. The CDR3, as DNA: TGTGCCAGCAGTCACTTCGAGAGGGTAGGGACAGATACGCAGTATTTT.

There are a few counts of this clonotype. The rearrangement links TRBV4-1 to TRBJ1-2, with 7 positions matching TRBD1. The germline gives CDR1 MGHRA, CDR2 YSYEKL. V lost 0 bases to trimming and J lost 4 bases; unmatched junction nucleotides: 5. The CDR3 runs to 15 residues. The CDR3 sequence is CASSQEGGGGYGYTF. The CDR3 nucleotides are TGCGCCAGCAGCCAAGAGGGAGGGGGCGGCTATGGCTACACCTTC.